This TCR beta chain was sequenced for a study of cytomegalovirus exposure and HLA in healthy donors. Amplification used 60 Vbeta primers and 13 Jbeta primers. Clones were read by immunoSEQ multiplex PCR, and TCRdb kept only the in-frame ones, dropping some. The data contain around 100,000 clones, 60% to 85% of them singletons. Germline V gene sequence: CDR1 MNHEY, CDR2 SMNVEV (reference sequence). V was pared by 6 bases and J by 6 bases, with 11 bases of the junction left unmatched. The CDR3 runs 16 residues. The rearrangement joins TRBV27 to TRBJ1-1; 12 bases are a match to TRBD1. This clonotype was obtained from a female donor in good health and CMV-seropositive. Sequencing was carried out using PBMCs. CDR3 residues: CASSTGTGGARAEAFF. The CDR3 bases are TGTGCCAGCAGCACCGGGACAGGGGGCGCTCGCGCTGAAGCTTTCTTT.